This T cell receptor beta chain was recovered during a study of identical twins. Trimming stripped 3 bases from V and 6 bases from J, with 12 bases between. This CDR3 region has 12 residues. Per germline, CDR1 GTSNPN and CDR2 SVGIG (reference sequence). TCRdb ran MiXCR on the 5' RACE reads and lists one entry per CDR3 protein. The table has about 290,000 distinct CDR3 sequences, over 8.5% seen once; the top ten hold approximately 6.6%. Study-level findings and limits: Among out-of-frame alpha sequences shared by twins, low generation probability occurred in excess. Fewer insertions were carried by abundant cord blood beta clonotypes, but none was seen in memory repertoires.

In regard to this clonotype: What it binds is unknown.

All of the donors were Caucasians in good health. Another study also made use of these data, one on yellow fever vaccine responses in identical twins.

The sample consisted of CD8+ T cells sorted from blood. V usage is TRBV30 and J usage is TRBJ2-7; D not certain. This receptor was identified in a woman under 30 in good health. CDR3 region: CAWSVSSSEQYF. Here the CDR3 DNA reads TGTGCCTGGAGCGTCAGCTCATCCGAGCAGTACTTC.